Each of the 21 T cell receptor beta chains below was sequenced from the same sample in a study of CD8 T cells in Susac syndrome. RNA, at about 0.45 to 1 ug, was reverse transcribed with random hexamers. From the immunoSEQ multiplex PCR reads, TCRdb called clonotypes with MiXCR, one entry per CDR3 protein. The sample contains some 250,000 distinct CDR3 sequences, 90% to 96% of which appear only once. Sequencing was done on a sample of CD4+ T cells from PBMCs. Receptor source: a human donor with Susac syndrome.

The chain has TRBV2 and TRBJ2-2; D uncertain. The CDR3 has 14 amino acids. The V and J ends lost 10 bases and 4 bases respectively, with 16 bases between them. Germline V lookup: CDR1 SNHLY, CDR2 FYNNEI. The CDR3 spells CANARGSFTGELFF. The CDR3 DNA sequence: TGTGCCAACGCACGTGGATCCTTCACCGGGGAGCTGTTTTTT.

CDR3 protein: CATSRTGSVEQYF. As DNA, the CDR3 is TGTGCCACCAGTAGGACTGGCTCGGTCGAGCAGTACTTC. The chain is built from TRBV24-1 and TRBJ2-7; tentative D call: TRBD2 (5 bases). Trimming removed 6 bases from V and 6 bases from J, with 14 bases in between. This CDR3 spans 13 amino acids. Germline V gene sequence: CDR1 KGHDR, CDR2 SFDVKD.

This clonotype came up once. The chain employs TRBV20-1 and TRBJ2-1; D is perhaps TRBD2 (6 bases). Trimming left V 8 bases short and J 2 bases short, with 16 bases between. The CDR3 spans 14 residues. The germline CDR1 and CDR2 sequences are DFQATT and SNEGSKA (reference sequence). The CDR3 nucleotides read TGCAGTCCGCGGGACCTCGGGACCTACAATGAGCAGTTCTTC. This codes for CSPRDLGTYNEQFF.

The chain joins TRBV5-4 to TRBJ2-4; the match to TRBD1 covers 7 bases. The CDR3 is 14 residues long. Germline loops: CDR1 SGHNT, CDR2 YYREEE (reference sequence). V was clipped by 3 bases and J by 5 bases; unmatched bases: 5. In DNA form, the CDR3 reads TGTGCCAGCAGCTCCGGGACAGAGGAAAACATTCAGTACTTC. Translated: CASSSGTEENIQYF.

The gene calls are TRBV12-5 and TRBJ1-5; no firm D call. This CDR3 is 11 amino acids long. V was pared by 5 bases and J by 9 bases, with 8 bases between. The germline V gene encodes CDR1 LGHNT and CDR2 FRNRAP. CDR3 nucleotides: TGTGCTAGTGGTCAGCCCCTGCCCCAGCATTTT. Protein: CASGQPLPQHF.

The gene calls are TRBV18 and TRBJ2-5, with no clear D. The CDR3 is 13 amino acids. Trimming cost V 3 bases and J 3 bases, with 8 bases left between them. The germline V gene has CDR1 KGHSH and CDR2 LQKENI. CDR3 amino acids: CASSPRGEETQYF. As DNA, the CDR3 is TGTGCCAGCTCACCGAGAGGCGAAGAGACCCAGTACTTC.

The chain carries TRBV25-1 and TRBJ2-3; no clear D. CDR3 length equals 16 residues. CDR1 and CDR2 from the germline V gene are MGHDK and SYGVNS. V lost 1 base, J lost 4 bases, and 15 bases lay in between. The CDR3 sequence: CASSELGRAYADTQYF. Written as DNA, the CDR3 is TGTGCCAGCAGTGAATTGGGTCGAGCCTACGCAGATACGCAGTATTTT.

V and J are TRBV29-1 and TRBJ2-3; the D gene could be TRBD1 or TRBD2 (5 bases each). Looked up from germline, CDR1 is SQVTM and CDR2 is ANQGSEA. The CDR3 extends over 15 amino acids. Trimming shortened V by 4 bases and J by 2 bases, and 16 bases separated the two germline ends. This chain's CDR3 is CSVVQGPTFTDTQYF. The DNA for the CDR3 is TGCAGCGTTGTCCAGGGACCCACGTTCACAGATACGCAGTATTTT.

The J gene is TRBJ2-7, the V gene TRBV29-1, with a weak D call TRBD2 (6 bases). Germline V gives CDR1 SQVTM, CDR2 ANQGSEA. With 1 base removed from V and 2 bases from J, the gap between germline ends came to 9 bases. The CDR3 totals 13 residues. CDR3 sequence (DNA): TGCAGCGTTGAAGGGGGACTTACCTACGAGCAGTACTTC. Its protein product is CSVEGGLTYEQYF.

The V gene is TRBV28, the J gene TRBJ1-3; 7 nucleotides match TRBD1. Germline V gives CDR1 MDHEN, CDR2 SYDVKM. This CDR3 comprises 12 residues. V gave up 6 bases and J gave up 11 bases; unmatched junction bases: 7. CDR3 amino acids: CASSTDRVAIYF. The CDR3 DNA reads TGTGCCAGCAGCACCGACAGGGTAGCCATATATTTT. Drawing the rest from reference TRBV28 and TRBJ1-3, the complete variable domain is DVKVTQSSRYLVKRTGEKVFLECVQDMDHENMFWYRQDPGLGLRLIYFSYDVKMKEKGDIPEGYSVSREKKERFSLILESASTNQTSMYLCASSTDRVAIYFGEGSWLTVV.

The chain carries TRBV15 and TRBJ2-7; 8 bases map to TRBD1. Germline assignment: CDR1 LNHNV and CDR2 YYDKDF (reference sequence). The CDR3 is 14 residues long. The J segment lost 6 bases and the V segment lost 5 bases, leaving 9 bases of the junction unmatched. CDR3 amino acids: CATSLRTGNLEQYF. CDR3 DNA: TGTGCCACCAGCTTACGGACAGGGAACCTCGAGCAGTACTTC.

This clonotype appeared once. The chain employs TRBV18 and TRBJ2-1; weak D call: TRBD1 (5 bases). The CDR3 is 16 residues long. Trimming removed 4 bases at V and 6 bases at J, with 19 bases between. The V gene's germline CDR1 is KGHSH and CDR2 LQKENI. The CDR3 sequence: CASSRSLAGQVNEQFF. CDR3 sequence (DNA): TGTGCCAGCTCACGGAGTTTGGCAGGGCAGGTCAATGAGCAGTTCTTC.

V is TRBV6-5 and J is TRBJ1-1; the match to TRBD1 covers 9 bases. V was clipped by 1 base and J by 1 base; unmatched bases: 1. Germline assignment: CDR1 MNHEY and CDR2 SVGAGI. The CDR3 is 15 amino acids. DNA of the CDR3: TGTGCCAGCAGTTACTGGGGACAGGGGAACACTGAAGCTTTCTTT. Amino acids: CASSYWGQGNTEAFF.

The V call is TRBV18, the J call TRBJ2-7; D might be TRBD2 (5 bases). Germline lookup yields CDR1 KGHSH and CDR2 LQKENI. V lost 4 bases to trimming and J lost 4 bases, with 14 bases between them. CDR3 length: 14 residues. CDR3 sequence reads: CASSLFGVEYEQYF. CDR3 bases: TGTGCCAGCTCACTTTTCGGGGTCGAGTACGAGCAGTACTTC.

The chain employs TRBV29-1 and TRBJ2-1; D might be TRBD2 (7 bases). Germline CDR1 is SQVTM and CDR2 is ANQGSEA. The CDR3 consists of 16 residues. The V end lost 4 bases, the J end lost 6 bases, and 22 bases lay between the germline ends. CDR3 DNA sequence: TGCAGCGTTGCCCGGGGGGCTCAGGGTTGGGGCAATGAGCAGTTCTTC. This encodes CSVARGAQGWGNEQFF.

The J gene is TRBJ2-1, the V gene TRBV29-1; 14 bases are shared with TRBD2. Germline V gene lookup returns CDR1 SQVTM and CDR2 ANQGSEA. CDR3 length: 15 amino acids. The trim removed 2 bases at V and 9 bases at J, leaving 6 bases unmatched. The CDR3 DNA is TGCAGCGTTGAAAGACTAGCGGGAGGGGGGACTGAGCAGTTCTTC. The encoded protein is CSVERLAGGGTEQFF.

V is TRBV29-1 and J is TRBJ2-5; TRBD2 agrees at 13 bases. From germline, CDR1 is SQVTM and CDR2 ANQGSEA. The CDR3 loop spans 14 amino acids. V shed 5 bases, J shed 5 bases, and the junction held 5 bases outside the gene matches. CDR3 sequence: CSVSQTSGRETQYF. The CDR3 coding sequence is TGCAGCGTTTCACAGACTAGCGGGAGGGAGACCCAGTACTTC.

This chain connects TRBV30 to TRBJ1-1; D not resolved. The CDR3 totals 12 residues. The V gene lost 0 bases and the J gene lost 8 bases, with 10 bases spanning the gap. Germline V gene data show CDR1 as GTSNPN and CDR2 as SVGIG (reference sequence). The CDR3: CAWSVRAGEAFF. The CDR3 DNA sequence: TGTGCCTGGAGTGTAAGGGCTGGGGAAGCTTTCTTT.

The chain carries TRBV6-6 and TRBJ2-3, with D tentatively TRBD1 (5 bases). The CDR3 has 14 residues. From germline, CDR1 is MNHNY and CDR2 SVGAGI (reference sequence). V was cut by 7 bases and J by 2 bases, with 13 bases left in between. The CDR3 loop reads CASKRGYSTDTQYF. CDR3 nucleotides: TGTGCCAGCAAAAGGGGCTACTCCACAGATACGCAGTATTTT.

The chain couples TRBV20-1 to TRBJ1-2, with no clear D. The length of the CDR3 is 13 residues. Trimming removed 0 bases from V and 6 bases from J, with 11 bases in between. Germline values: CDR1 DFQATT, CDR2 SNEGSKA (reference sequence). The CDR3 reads CSARDIVTHGYTF. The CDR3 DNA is TGCAGTGCTAGAGATATTGTTACCCATGGCTACACCTTC.

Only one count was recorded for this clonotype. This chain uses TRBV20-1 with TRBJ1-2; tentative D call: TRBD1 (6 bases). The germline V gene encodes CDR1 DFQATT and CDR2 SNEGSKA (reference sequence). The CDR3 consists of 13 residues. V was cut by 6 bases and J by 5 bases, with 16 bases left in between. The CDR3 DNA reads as TGCAGTGCCACAGGGTTCCAGGGGTATGGCTACACCTTC. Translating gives CSATGFQGYGYTF.